What follows is one T cell receptor (beta chain) and its context. Its antigen remains undetermined. Nothing much larger sits one base from this clone, and base qualities are not available. This entry is derived from a study of early T cells in non-severe SARS-CoV-2 infection (dated by TCRdb to 2020 to 2023). Regarding the study in general: Bulk RNA from unsorted whole blood was used for TCR sequencing, so alpha and beta chains could not be paired.

What the research found in general, with its limitations: Matching against VDJdb was skewed toward anti-spike CD8 responses, likely underestimated virus-specific expansions, and missed private and CD4 specificities.

Set within a cohort of healthcare workers in London, UK, this nested case-control study involved weekly PCR testing of nasopharyngeal swabs along with blood sampling. Healthcare workers were recruited during the week of the UK lockdown, between 23 and 31 March 2020, and followed weekly for up to roughly 15 weeks. V is pruned by 1 base and J by 2 bases, leaving 6 bases of the junction without a gene match. Inclusive of the bounding cysteine and phenylalanine, the CDR3 is 18 residues long. Only the CDR3 portion is preserved as DNA: 54 bases, with reading frame beginning at the first base. CDR1 SGHTA and CDR2 FQGTGA are derived from the germline V gene. The method was 5' RACE. Instrument on record: NextSeq 500. The TCR library protocol attached unique molecular identifiers to individual cDNA molecules to correct for sequencing error and PCR bias. Both TCR alpha and beta chains were sequenced, and tight co-correlation was observed between alpha and beta sequence abundances in each sample. Turning to the authors' computational methods: V gene, J gene and CDR3 annotation of TCR sequences was performed with Decombinator V4. TCRs were defined as expanded if a significant change between any two time points was detected under a Poisson model with p below 0.0001. TCR abundances were normalised to the total number of TCRs sequenced per sample and expressed as counts per million. MAIT TCRs were defined by TRAV1-2 paired with TRAJ12, TRAJ20 or TRAJ33, and iNKT TCRs by TRAV10 paired with TRAJ18. A search of VDJdb, accessed on 1 November 2021, was run for TCRs annotated to CMV, EBV and SARS-CoV-2, with TCRs annotated for multiple antigens excluded. The raw public data were reprocessed by TCRdb itself: fastp quality trimming at Q25, MiXCR clonotype calling, in-frame beta chains only. Entries that share a CDR3 protein sequence are merged under the most common genes and DNA. It is TCRdb's table, rather than the study itself, that gives the V and J calls and clone size. The sample table holds approximately 97,000 distinct CDR3 sequences, of which approximately 10% were seen once. Just over 4.5% of the sample goes to the ten largest clones.

The sequence was obtained from an adult who was a healthcare worker with PCR-confirmed SARS-CoV-2 infection or an uninfected control (not recorded which). Recombination linked TRBV7-3 to TRBJ2-1; 12 bases in between match TRBD2. The sample in question was whole blood, obtained at baseline. The base sequence is TGTGCCAGCAGCTTAATGGCTAGCGGGGGGGCCCCCTACAATGAGCAGTTCTTC. This codes for CASSLMASGGAPYNEQFF.